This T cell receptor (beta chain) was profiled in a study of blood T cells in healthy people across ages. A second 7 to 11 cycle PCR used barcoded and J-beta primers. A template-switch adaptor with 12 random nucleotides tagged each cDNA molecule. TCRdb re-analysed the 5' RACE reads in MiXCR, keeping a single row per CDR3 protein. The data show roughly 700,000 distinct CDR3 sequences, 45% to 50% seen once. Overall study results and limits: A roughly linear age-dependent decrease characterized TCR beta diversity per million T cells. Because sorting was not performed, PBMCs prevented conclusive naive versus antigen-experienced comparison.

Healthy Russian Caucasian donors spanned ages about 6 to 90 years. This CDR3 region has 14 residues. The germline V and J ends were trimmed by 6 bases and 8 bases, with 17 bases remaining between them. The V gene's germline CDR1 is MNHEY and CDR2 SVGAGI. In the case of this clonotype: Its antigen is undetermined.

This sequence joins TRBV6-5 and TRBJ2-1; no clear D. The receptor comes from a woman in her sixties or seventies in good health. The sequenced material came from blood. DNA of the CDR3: TGTGCCAGCAGCCCCCAGGTAGTCGGTTATGAGCAGTTCTTC. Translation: CASSPQVVGYEQFF.